The 14 T cell receptor beta chains presented below share a single source sample, sequenced in a study of T cells expressing NK-cell markers. Reanalyzing the 5' RACE reads, TCRdb keeps one entry per CDR3 protein, without DNA. Its table lists about 160,000 distinct CDR3 sequences. The sequenced sample consisted of blood T cells: a sorted CD56 or NKG2C T cell subset, CD4+ or CD8+ T cells, or bulk PBMC T cells (not recorded which). These receptors all come from a woman aged 18 to 69 in good health.

The gene calls are TRBV25-1 and TRBJ1-2; TCRdb selects TRBD1, and the lack of DNA leaves this call unchecked. CDR3 size: 13 residues. CDR1 and CDR2 (germline): MGHDK, SYGVNS. The CDR3 here is CASSENPGSGYTF.

The rearrangement joins TRBV7-2 to TRBJ2-2; TCRdb indicates TRBD1, and absent DNA this call remains unverified. The germline V gene encodes CDR1 SGHTA and CDR2 FQGNSA. This CDR3 is built from 14 residues. CDR3 sequence reads: CASRGQGDTGELFF.

This chain connects TRBV12-3 or TRBV12-4 to TRBJ1-4; TCRdb lists TRBD1, though no DNA is available to test this call. CDR3 length equals 16 residues. Here the CDR3 reads CASSPDRFSTNEKLFF.

The V gene is TRBV3-1, the J gene TRBJ1-1. CDR3 length: 14 amino acids. Germline V gene lookup returns CDR1 LGHDT and CDR2 YNNKEL (reference sequence). CDR3 loop: CASSQEIGASEAFF.

The chain employs TRBV7-2 and TRBJ2-5; the D call from TCRdb, TRBD2, cannot be confirmed without DNA. The CDR3 runs 15 residues. Germline V gene sequence: CDR1 SGHTA, CDR2 FQGNSA. The CDR3 here is CASSLVGGSEKTQYF.

V usage is TRBV7-8 and J usage is TRBJ2-5; TCRdb gives TRBD1 as the D gene, but with no DNA this cannot be confirmed. The germline gives CDR1 SGHVS, CDR2 FQNEAQ. The CDR3 extends over 16 amino acids. The CDR3 sequence is CASSTRTVRERVIQYF.

This chain connects TRBV12-3 or TRBV12-4 to TRBJ2-2; lacking DNA, the TRBD2 call made by TCRdb goes unchecked. This CDR3 has 15 amino acids. CDR3 residues: CASTSSSGRTGELFF.

V gene TRBV7-9 combines with J gene TRBJ2-1; TCRdb indicates TRBD1, and absent DNA this call remains unverified. Germline V gene lookup returns CDR1 SEHNR and CDR2 FQNEAQ (reference sequence). The CDR3 is 15 residues long. The CDR3: CASSRWRGPYNEQFF. The full variable domain, rest sourced from reference TRBV7-9 and TRBJ2-1, is DTGVSQNPRHKITKRGQNVTFRCDPISEHNRLYWYRQTLGQGPEFLTYFQNEAQLEKSRLLSDRFSAERPKGSFSTLEIQRTEQGDSAMYLCASSRWRGPYNEQFFGPGTRLTVL.

Here the CDR3 reads CSARGSGGGEQYF. This sequence joins TRBV20-1 and TRBJ2-7; TCRdb lists TRBD1, though no DNA is available to test this call. CDR1 is DFQATT, CDR2 SNEGSKA, per germline (reference sequence). This CDR3 has 13 amino acids.

The CDR3 is CASSLDTRYNEQFF. The chain joins TRBV7-8 to TRBJ2-1. This CDR3 spans 14 amino acids. CDR1 is SGHVS, CDR2 FQNEAQ, per germline.

The J gene is TRBJ1-3, the V gene TRBV12-3 or TRBV12-4. The CDR3 has 14 residues. CDR3 region: CASRSGSSGNTIYF.

The rearrangement links TRBV18 to TRBJ2-2. The CDR3 has 14 residues. Germline-derived CDR1 and CDR2 are KGHSH and LQKENI. Here the CDR3 reads CASSRGANTGELFF.

The rearrangement links TRBV20-1 to TRBJ2-1; the D call from TCRdb, TRBD1, cannot be confirmed without DNA. Looked up from germline, CDR1 is DFQATT and CDR2 is SNEGSKA (reference sequence). The CDR3 runs to 14 residues. The CDR3 region is CSCGGTLSTNEQFF.

This sequence joins TRBV7-2 and TRBJ1-3; TCRdb lists TRBD1, though no DNA is available to test this call. CDR3 length: 15 residues. Germline V CDR1 and CDR2: SGHTA, FQGNSA. CDR3 sequence: CASSAPGQGGNTIYF.